The clone carrying this TCR beta chain was detected many times. Its antigen is not identified. The V segment lost 5 bases and the J segment 3 bases; nucleotides outside the gene matches: 5. There are 15 residues in the CDR3. CDR1 and CDR2 from the germline V gene are LGHNA and YNFKEQ. The data belong to a study of neurological immune-mediated disorders. Study results and caveats: Among expanded clones, no CDR3 amino acid sequences were shared across subjects, a pattern suggesting private repertoires in all groups.

Specified time point: technical triplicate 3. Each sorted-subset library came from 1 million CD4+ or CD8+ T cells. The cDNA was synthesized by means of template-switch 5'RACE, which was carried out with 10-nucleotide random UMIs. In every sequencing run, more than 170 million TCR-beta sequences were generated from 15-18 subjects. TCRdb itself ran the 5' RACE reads through MiXCR, one entry per CDR3 protein. Here the sample spans 25,000 to 30,000 distinct CDR3 sequences, roughly 16% being singletons. This clonotype was obtained from a female donor with HTLV-1-associated myelopathy (HAM/TSP). V gene TRBV4-2 combines with J gene TRBJ2-3; 10 nucleotides match TRBD2. The sample taken for sequencing was CD4+ T cells from blood. The CDR3 loop is CASSSVAGGTDTQYF. The CDR3 nucleotides read TGTGCCAGCAGCTCAGTAGCGGGGGGTACAGATACGCAGTATTTT.